The 24 T cell receptor beta chains in this list originate from one sample, sequenced in a study of blood T cells in healthy people across ages. Primed by a sample-barcoded 5' primer and a J-beta primer mix, a second PCR proceeded for 7 to 11 cycles. TCRdb recomputed calls from the 5' RACE reads with MiXCR, one row per CDR3 protein. The table includes about 760,000 distinct CDR3 sequences, 25% detected once. In addition, the sample was reused for a study of T cells of mothers and their children.

Sequences were obtained from blood. The source is a boy aged 5-17 years in good health.

The chain joins TRBV4-1 to TRBJ2-3; D tentatively fits TRBD1 or TRBD2 (6 bases each). Germline V gene data show CDR1 as MGHRA and CDR2 as YSYEKL. Between the trimmed V and J ends, which lost 0 bases and 4 bases, there was a span of 17 bases. The CDR3 covers 17 residues. The CDR3 sequence: CASSQEGGSSYPDTQYF. The CDR3 nucleotides read TGCGCCAGCAGCCAAGAGGGGGGCTCATCCTATCCAGATACGCAGTATTTT.

This clonotype came up a few times. The CDR3 here is CASTSASGTPYYEQYF. CDR3 DNA sequence: TGTGCCAGCACTTCAGCCTCCGGGACACCTTACTACGAGCAGTACTTC. The V call is TRBV28, the J call TRBJ2-7; D is perhaps TRBD1 (6 bases). Germline V gives CDR1 MDHEN, CDR2 SYDVKM. Trimming left V 7 bases short and J 3 bases short, with 22 bases between. This CDR3 spans 16 amino acids.

The chain links TRBV20-1 to TRBJ2-5; 10 bases line up with TRBD1. V was clipped by 1 base and J by 5 bases; unmatched bases: 19. This CDR3 region has 19 residues. The germline gives CDR1 DFQATT, CDR2 SNEGSKA (reference sequence). DNA for the CDR3: TGCAGTGCTAGAGGGGCCCCCAGTTCATGGGACAGGGGCTGGGAGACCCAGTACTTC. It is translated as CSARGAPSSWDRGWETQYF.

This clonotype was found a few times. The rearrangement uses TRBV6-1 and TRBJ1-3; D not resolved. Germline V gene sequence: CDR1 MNHNS, CDR2 SASEGT. The CDR3 has 13 amino acids. Deletions cut 6 bases from V and 8 bases from J, with 14 bases between. In DNA form, the CDR3 reads TGTGCCAGCAGCCTGGAGCGAAAGGACACCATATATTTT. Translating it yields CASSLERKDTIYF.

The chain joins TRBV6-2 or TRBV6-3 to TRBJ2-5; 7 positions agree with TRBD2. The ends lost 7 bases at V and 1 base at J; junction bases unmatched: 3. This CDR3 region has 13 residues. CDR1 MNHEY and CDR2 SVGEGT come from the germline V gene. The CDR3 loop reads CASIGGGQETQYF. The DNA of the CDR3 is TGTGCCAGCATTGGGGGGGGCCAAGAGACCCAGTACTTC.

This clonotype was observed a few times. The chain uses TRBV14 and TRBJ2-5; no reliable D call. With the DNA end fitting TRBJ2-7 better, the J assignment may be wrong. Germline CDR1 and CDR2: SGHDN and FVKESK. This CDR3 region has 12 residues. Here the CDR3 DNA reads TGTGCCAGCAGCCAAGCCCACTACGAGCAGTACTTC. As protein: CASSQAHYEQYF.

The chain recombines TRBV20-1 with TRBJ2-5; D not resolved. Germline CDR1 is DFQATT and CDR2 is SNEGSKA (reference sequence). The CDR3 totals 10 residues. Trimming removed 6 bases from V and 5 bases from J, with 7 bases in between. The CDR3 DNA reads TGCAGTGCAGCTGATGAGACCCAGTACTTC. It codes for CSAADETQYF.

This clonotype has just a few counts. The gene calls are TRBV6-5 and TRBJ2-1; 10 nucleotides align to TRBD2. This CDR3 spans 18 amino acids. V trimming: 1 base; J trimming: 8 bases; junction bases outside the gene matches: 14. Germline V gene data show CDR1 as MNHEY and CDR2 as SVGAGI. The CDR3 loop reads CASSYLASGSLRMDEQFF. The CDR3 DNA reads TGTGCCAGCAGTTACTTGGCTAGCGGGAGCCTACGAATGGATGAGCAGTTCTTC.

The chain is built from TRBV6-6 and TRBJ1-6, with unresolved D. Trimming took off 7 bases at V and 9 bases at J, with 16 bases between the two ends. Germline V gene lookup returns CDR1 MNHNY and CDR2 SVGAGI (reference sequence). This CDR3 has 14 residues. The CDR3 spells CASIHNGGVSPLHF. The CDR3 DNA follows: TGTGCCAGCATACACAATGGTGGGGTTTCACCCCTCCACTTT.

The V and J genes are TRBV20-1 and TRBJ1-3; D not resolved. Trimming shortened V by 4 bases and J by 5 bases, and 9 bases separated the two germline ends. This CDR3 has 12 residues. CDR1 is DFQATT and CDR2 is SNEGSKA in the germline V gene (reference sequence). The CDR3 reads CSATGYRNTIYF. The CDR3 coding sequence is TGCAGTGCTACAGGTTACAGAAACACCATATATTTT.

This chain links TRBV28 with TRBJ2-1, with unresolved D. Per germline, CDR1 MDHEN and CDR2 SYDVKM. The V end lost 1 base, the J end lost 7 bases, and 5 bases lay between the germline ends. CDR3 length: 12 amino acids. DNA for the CDR3: TGTGCCAGCAGTTTATACGGGAATGAGCAGTTCTTC. Its protein is CASSLYGNEQFF.

Only a few counts were recorded for this clonotype. The chain employs TRBV29-1 and TRBJ2-5; D perhaps matches TRBD2 (6 bases). Germline V gives CDR1 SQVTM, CDR2 ANQGSEA. The CDR3 spans 14 residues. V shed 4 bases and J shed 5 bases, with 17 bases lying between them. CDR3 sequence reads: CSVVIRGEGETQYF. The CDR3 DNA follows: TGCAGCGTTGTCATTCGCGGGGAAGGGGAGACCCAGTACTTC.

The chain couples TRBV5-1 to TRBJ2-5; D remains unclear. Germline assignment: CDR1 SGHRS and CDR2 YFSETQ. This CDR3 contains 14 residues. The V gene lost 4 bases and the J gene lost 0 bases, with 10 bases spanning the gap. The CDR3 here is CASSSRPNQETQYF. The CDR3 DNA is TGCGCCAGCAGCAGCCGACCCAACCAAGAGACCCAGTACTTC. Complete variable domain (other parts from reference TRBV5-1 and TRBJ2-5): KAGVTQTPRYLIKTRGQQVTLSCSPISGHRSVSWYQQTPGQGLQFLFEYFSETQRNKGNFPGRFSGRQFSNSRSEMNVSTLELGDSALYLCASSSRPNQETQYFGPGTRLLVL.

This clonotype was detected ten times or more. This chain uses TRBV7-9 with TRBJ2-5, with unresolved D. V dropped 1 base and J dropped 5 bases, with 8 bases sitting between them. The CDR3 length is 13 residues. Germline lookup yields CDR1 SEHNR and CDR2 FQNEAQ (reference sequence). DNA for the CDR3: TGTGCCAGCAGCTTAGGCGGCTACGAGACCCAGTACTTC. Translated, it gives CASSLGGYETQYF.

The rearrangement joins TRBV7-6 to TRBJ1-2; TRBD1 agrees at 8 bases. J lost 4 bases, V lost 5 bases, and 6 bases had no gene match. This CDR3 is built from 14 residues. Germline V gene data show CDR1 as SGHVS and CDR2 as FNYEAQ. The CDR3 sequence: CASSPSQGGYGYTF. The CDR3 DNA reads as TGTGCCAGCAGCCCCTCACAGGGGGGCTATGGCTACACCTTC.

The CDR3, as DNA: TGCAGTGCTAGAGATAGTCAAGCGGGGGGTACGCAGTATTTT. This translates into CSARDSQAGGTQYF. This chain connects TRBV20-1 to TRBJ2-3, with TRBD2 identical over 9 bases. The CDR3 length is 14 residues. V dropped 0 bases and J dropped 8; count of bases not matched to a gene: 6. Germline V CDR1 and CDR2: DFQATT, SNEGSKA (reference sequence).

V is TRBV9 and J is TRBJ2-1; D is undetermined. Germline V lookup: CDR1 SGDLS, CDR2 YYNGEE. Between the trimmed V and J ends, which lost 0 bases and 4 bases, there was a span of 5 bases. CDR3 size: 13 residues. In DNA form, the CDR3 reads TGTGCCAGCAGCGTAGCTGGGTACAATGAGCAGTTCTTC. This gives the protein CASSVAGYNEQFF.

This clonotype was seen a few times. The chain has TRBV12-3 or TRBV12-4 and TRBJ2-5; D not resolved. V was pared by 5 bases and J by 0 bases, with 7 bases between. The CDR3 extends over 13 amino acids. The CDR3 nucleotides read TGTGCCAGCAGTGTCACTAACCAAGAGACCCAGTACTTC. This encodes CASSVTNQETQYF.

The chain joins TRBV2 to TRBJ2-5, with a weak D call TRBD1 (6 bases). CDR3 size: 15 residues. Trimming removed 3 bases at V and 4 bases at J, with 15 bases between. Germline V gene sequence: CDR1 SNHLY, CDR2 FYNNEI. CDR3 loop: CASSDWNRAGETQYF. CDR3 nucleotides: TGTGCCAGCAGTGATTGGAACAGGGCGGGAGAGACCCAGTACTTC.

The DNA for the CDR3 is TGCAGCTGGACAGGCTACAATGAGCAGTTCTTC. It specifies CSWTGYNEQFF. This chain uses TRBV29-1 with TRBJ2-1; 7 bases align to TRBD1. Looked up from germline, CDR1 is SQVTM and CDR2 is ANQGSEA. The CDR3 consists of 11 residues. J gave up 3 bases and V 8 bases, and 1 base lay outside the gene matches.

The gene calls are TRBV28 and TRBJ1-5; D unclear. This CDR3 comprises 15 residues. Trimming removed 2 bases from V and 6 bases from J, with 14 bases in between. In germline, CDR1 is MDHEN, CDR2 SYDVKM. CDR3: CASSLRGGSSQPQHF. CDR3 sequence (DNA): TGTGCCAGCAGTTTACGGGGAGGCTCAAGTCAGCCCCAGCATTTT.

This clonotype has just a few counts. The V call is TRBV12-5, the J call TRBJ1-1, with a tentative D call TRBD1 (5 bases). The CDR3 is 13 residues long. V was shortened by 2 bases and J by 9 bases, with 13 bases between the two germline ends. Germline V gene lookup returns CDR1 LGHNT and CDR2 FRNRAP. The CDR3 protein is CASGLTGTGQAFF. The CDR3 nucleotides read TGTGCTAGTGGTTTGACTGGGACTGGTCAAGCTTTCTTT.

Concerning this clonotype itself: This is likely a read error, given that the CDR3 carries no conserved phenylalanine or tryptophan at its end. The chain carries TRBV29-1 and TRBJ1-2; no clear D gene. The CDR3 has 15 amino acids. Trimming removed 1 base from V and 4 bases from J, with 16 bases in between. The V gene's germline CDR1 is SQVTM and CDR2 ANQGSEA. CDR3 amino acids: CSVEVPGAVSYGYTL. CDR3 DNA sequence: TGCAGCGTTGAAGTCCCCGGAGCAGTCTCCTATGGCTACACCCTC.

The chain uses TRBV12-5 and TRBJ2-5, with 9 bases that match TRBD2. The DNA matches TRBJ2-7 better at its end, which makes the J call doubtful. The germline CDR1 and CDR2 sequences are LGHNT and FRNRAP. The CDR3 loop spans 16 amino acids. The CDR3 bases are TGTGCTAGTGGTTTTGAGGCGGGAGGGACCCCCTACGAGCAGTACTTC. This sequence encodes CASGFEAGGTPYEQYF.